The 6 T cell receptor beta chains reported below all come from one sample, sequenced in a study of cytomegalovirus exposure and HLA in healthy donors. The table came from immunoSEQ multiplex PCR; TCRdb's copy has only in-frame clones and leaves some out. Among 200,000 or so clones listed, approximately 82% were seen once. The sequenced material came from PBMCs. Receptors originate from a woman aged 30 to 39 in good health and CMV-seropositive.

CDR3 in DNA: TGCGCCAGCAGTCCCCACCTACTAGCGGGAGAGGTCGATGAGCAGTTCTTC. Amino acids: CASSPHLLAGEVDEQFF. The rearrangement links TRBV10-2 to TRBJ2-1; TRBD2 matches at 11 bases. CDR3 length equals 17 residues. Unmatched junction bases numbered 14, after V lost 5 bases and J lost 8 bases. CDR1 WSHSY and CDR2 SAAADI come from the germline V gene.

The V call is TRBV19, the J call TRBJ1-5; TRBD1 might be the D (6 bases). V lost 8 bases, J lost 9 bases, and 29 bases lay in between. Germline V lookup: CDR1 LNHDA, CDR2 SQIVND (reference sequence). The CDR3 extends over 17 amino acids. CDR3 sequence: CASGGASSGAGNLPQHF. The CDR3 DNA reads as TGTGCCAGTGGGGGGGCGTCCTCAGGTGCCGGTAATTTGCCCCAGCATTTT.

This clone was detected only once. V is TRBV5-1 and J is TRBJ2-2; D may be TRBD2 (6 bases). Trimming removed 2 bases at V and 1 base at J, with 12 bases between. Looked up from germline, CDR1 is SGHRS and CDR2 is YFSETQ. CDR3 length: 16 amino acids. The CDR3: CASSLFGSGNTGELFF. CDR3 in DNA: TGCGCCAGCAGCTTATTTGGTAGCGGGAACACCGGGGAGCTGTTTTTT. The full variable domain, its missing parts supplied by reference TRBV5-1 and TRBJ2-2, is KAGVTQTPRYLIKTRGQQVTLSCSPISGHRSVSWYQQTPGQGLQFLFEYFSETQRNKGNFPGRFSGRQFSNSRSEMNVSTLELGDSALYLCASSLFGSGNTGELFFGEGSRLTVL.

The chain has TRBV6-1 and TRBJ1-3; tentative D call: TRBD1 (6 bases). V lost 6 bases, J lost 0 bases, and 9 bases lay in between. CDR3 length equals 14 residues. Germline assignment: CDR1 MNHNS and CDR2 SASEGT. The CDR3 sequence is CASRGGPSGNTIYF. The CDR3 DNA sequence: TGTGCCAGCAGGGGGGGGCCCTCTGGAAACACCATATATTTT.

This chain uses TRBV6-6 with TRBJ2-2, with 8 bases fitting TRBD2. CDR1 and CDR2 from the germline V gene are MNHNY and SVGAGI (reference sequence). The CDR3 runs 13 residues. The V gene end was trimmed by 6 bases and the J gene end by 6 bases; junction bases not matched to a gene: 3. The CDR3 nucleotides read TGTGCCAGCAGGGAGCGGGAGCCCGGGGAGCTGTTTTTT. The encoded protein is CASREREPGELFF.

The J gene is TRBJ1-2, the V gene TRBV5-5; D call uncertain. The CDR3 totals 14 residues. V was clipped by 1 base and J by 2 bases, with 9 bases between them. CDR1 is SGHKS, CDR2 YYEKEE, per germline (reference sequence). In DNA, the CDR3 is TGTGCCAGCAGCTTGTCGCCAGGAAACTATGGCTACACCTTC. This sequence encodes CASSLSPGNYGYTF.